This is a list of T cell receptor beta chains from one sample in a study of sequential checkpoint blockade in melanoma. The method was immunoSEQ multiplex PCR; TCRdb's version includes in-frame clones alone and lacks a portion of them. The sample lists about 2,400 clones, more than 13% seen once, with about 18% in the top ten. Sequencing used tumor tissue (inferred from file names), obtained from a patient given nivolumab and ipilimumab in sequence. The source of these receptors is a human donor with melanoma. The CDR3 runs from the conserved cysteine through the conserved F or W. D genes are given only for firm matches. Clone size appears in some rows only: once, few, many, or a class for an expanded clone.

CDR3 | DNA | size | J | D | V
CASSPPGRQDPSYGYTF | TGTGCCAGCTCACCCCCCGGGAGGCAGGACCCCTCCTATGGCTACACCTTC | . | TRBJ1-2 | . | TRBV18
CASSQDRVEQYF | TGTGCCAGCAGCCAGGACAGGGTCGAGCAGTACTTC | few | TRBJ2-7 | TRBD1 | TRBV14
CASTSPGATVAFF | TGTGCCAGCACTTCCCCCGGAGCAACTGTCGCTTTCTTT | . | TRBJ1-1 | . | TRBV12-5
CASSLGQGLQETQYF | TGTGCCAGCAGCTTAGGGCAGGGGCTCCAAGAGACCCAGTACTTC | many | TRBJ2-5 | . | TRBV11-3
CATSREQVNQPQHF | TGTGCCACCAGCAGAGAACAGGTAAATCAGCCCCAGCATTTT | few | TRBJ1-5 | . | TRBV15
CASSSQSGDTSNTGELFF | TGTGCCAGTAGTTCCCAAAGCGGGGACACCTCGAACACCGGGGAGCTGTTTTTT | once | TRBJ2-2 | . | TRBV19
CASSFSSGSDTQYF | TGTGCCAGCAGCTTCAGTTCGGGATCAGATACGCAGTATTTT | many | TRBJ2-3 | . | TRBV7-7
CASGTGLLSSYEQYF | TGTGCCAGCGGGACAGGGCTTCTAAGCTCCTACGAGCAGTACTTC | . | TRBJ2-7 | TRBD1 | TRBV6-8
CASSPRWVGGRGNTEAFF | TGTGCCAGTAGTCCCCGATGGGTTGGGGGGCGAGGGAACACTGAAGCTTTCTTT | few | TRBJ1-1 | . | TRBV19
CASSPQKTGNQPQHF | TGTGCCAGTAGCCCGCAGAAGACGGGCAATCAGCCCCAGCATTTT | . | TRBJ1-5 | . | TRBV19
CARVLRGSTNYGYTF | TGCGCCAGGGTCCTCAGGGGGTCGACTAACTATGGCTACACCTTC | . | TRBJ1-2 | TRBD1 | TRBV23-1
CASSMGRARNQPQHF | TGTGCCAGTAGTATGGGGAGAGCTCGCAATCAGCCCCAGCATTTT | . | TRBJ1-5 | . | TRBV19
CASSYSDRRTEAFF | TGTGCCAGCAGTTACTCGGACAGGAGGACTGAAGCTTTCTTT | . | TRBJ1-1 | TRBD1 | TRBV6-8